These 25 T cell receptor beta chains were all obtained from the same sample, sequenced in a study of PD-1 blockade in classical Hodgkin lymphoma. All patients relapsed after autologous stem cell transplantation, and brentuximab vedotin exposure varied. Sequencing used immunoSEQ multiplex PCR; TCRdb keeps in-frame clones, though not all of them. Among 100,000 to 120,000 clones, 89% were seen once, and the ten largest hold 20%. The sample here was peripheral blood mononuclear cells (PBMCs), taken before the second cycle of nivolumab. These receptors originate from a human donor with classical Hodgkin lymphoma.

The rearrangement joins TRBV15 to TRBJ2-6; D could derive from TRBD1 or TRBD2 (5 bases each). The ends were cut back, 0 bases at V and 2 bases at J, with 8 bases in the middle. From germline, CDR1 is LNHNV and CDR2 YYDKDF (reference sequence). The CDR3 sequence is 16 residues long. CDR3 sequence: CATSRDEGTGANVLTF. CDR3 sequence (DNA): TGTGCCACCAGCAGAGATGAGGGGACTGGGGCCAACGTCCTGACTTTC.

The V gene is TRBV19, the J gene TRBJ2-5, with D perhaps matching TRBD1 (7 bases). CDR1 and CDR2 (germline): LNHDA, SQIVND (reference sequence). Trimming removed 4 bases from V and 3 bases from J, with 18 bases in between. This CDR3 has 16 amino acids. CDR3 DNA sequence: TGTGCCAGTAGTACCGGAGGGACAGCACTTAAAGAGACCCAGTACTTC. This gives the protein CASSTGGTALKETQYF.

Only one count was recorded for this clone. V usage is TRBV5-1 and J usage is TRBJ1-1; a weak D match, TRBD1 (5 bases). The V end was cut by 4 bases, the J end by 7 bases, with 20 bases between. The V gene's germline CDR1 is SGHRS and CDR2 YFSETQ. The CDR3 totals 15 residues. The CDR3 DNA follows: TGCGCCAGCAGCACAGGACCCCGGGGGATCCGTGAAGCTTTCTTT. This sequence encodes CASSTGPRGIREAFF.

In this sample, this clone turned up once. The J gene is TRBJ2-1, the V gene TRBV4-2; 12 bases fit TRBD2. The germline V gene encodes CDR1 LGHNA and CDR2 YNFKEQ. This CDR3 is 18 amino acids long. Germline trimming cut 1 base from V and 10 bases from J; bases unmatched to any gene: 14. CDR3 nucleotide sequence: TGTGCCAGCAGCCAAGGGACTAGCGGGAAACCTGGAAACGAGGAGCAGTTCTTC. Its translation is CASSQGTSGKPGNEEQFF.

The CDR3 protein is CASSSRVGNQPQHF. CDR3 DNA: TGTGCCAGCAGCTCTCGGGTGGGCAATCAGCCCCAGCATTTT. The genes are TRBV7-2 and TRBJ1-5; D remains ambiguous. V was pared by 4 bases and J by 2 bases, with 9 bases between. The CDR3 runs 14 residues. Germline CDR1 reads SGHTA; CDR2 reads FQGNSA.

J is TRBJ1-4 and V is TRBV6-6; D ambiguous. CDR1 and CDR2 (germline): MNHNY, SVGAGI (reference sequence). This CDR3 has 14 residues. V lost 5 bases, J lost 7 bases, and 14 bases lay in between. The CDR3 sequence: CASSPQGRSEKLFF. The CDR3 bases are TGTGCCAGCAGTCCACAAGGACGTTCTGAAAAACTGTTTTTT.

The V gene is TRBV9, the J gene TRBJ2-1, with 8 bases matching TRBD2. Germline V gene data show CDR1 as SGDLS and CDR2 as YYNGEE. With 0 bases clipped from V and 0 bases from J, the junction kept 2 bases outside the gene matches. The CDR3 consists of 16 residues. The CDR3 sequence: CASSVDSGGSYNEQFF. DNA of the CDR3: TGTGCCAGCAGCGTAGACAGCGGGGGCTCCTACAATGAGCAGTTCTTC.

This clone was counted once. The chain is built from TRBV5-4 and TRBJ1-2, with D unresolved. From germline, CDR1 is SGHNT and CDR2 YYREEE (reference sequence). Deletions cut 2 bases from V and 5 bases from J, with 4 bases between. The CDR3 runs 11 residues. CDR3 DNA sequence: TGTGCCAGCAGCTTCGGTTATGGCTACACCTTC. Its protein is CASSFGYGYTF.

This chain joins TRBV11-2 and TRBJ2-7, with a tentative D call TRBD2 (6 bases). The length of the CDR3 is 15 residues. Trimming pared 0 bases from V and 2 bases from J, leaving 11 bases between. Germline CDR1 reads SGHAT; CDR2 reads FQNNGV. The CDR3 nucleotides are TGTGCCAGCAGCTTAGAGGTTGGAGGGGCCTACGAGCAGTACTTC. The encoded protein is CASSLEVGGAYEQYF.

The V gene is TRBV18, the J gene TRBJ2-1; no clear D gene. V gave up 7 bases and J gave up 8 bases, with 18 bases separating them. This CDR3 region has 14 residues. Germline V lookup: CDR1 KGHSH, CDR2 LQKENI. The CDR3 nucleotides are TGTGCCAGCTTACAAGTAGGGAAAGCCCATGAGCAGTTCTTC. Its protein is CASLQVGKAHEQFF.

This clone appeared a few times. The chain combines TRBV7-2 with TRBJ1-4; D is possibly TRBD1 (5 bases). V lost 5 bases and J lost 7, with 26 bases in between. Per the germline V gene, CDR1 is SGHTA and CDR2 is FQGNSA. The CDR3 extends over 18 amino acids. The CDR3 protein is CASSRWRGRAVICEKLFF. The CDR3 region has the DNA TGTGCCAGCAGCCGCTGGCGGGGGAGGGCGGTCATCTGTGAAAAACTGTTTTTT.

The rearrangement links TRBV19 to TRBJ2-2; D is possibly TRBD1 or TRBD2 (5 bases each). Germline CDR1 is LNHDA and CDR2 is SQIVND (reference sequence). This CDR3 is 14 amino acids long. Trimming took off 4 bases at V and 6 bases at J, with 12 bases between the two ends. The CDR3 here is CASSTWGTPGELFF. The CDR3 nucleotides are TGTGCCAGTAGTACCTGGGGGACCCCCGGGGAGCTGTTTTTT.

This clone has a single count. For the CDR3, the DNA is TGTGCCAGCAGTTACCGGAGGGGAGGCAATCAGCCCCAGCATTTT. Residues: CASSYRRGGNQPQHF. This sequence joins TRBV6-5 and TRBJ1-5, with D possibly TRBD1 on 5 matching bases. The V gene lost 2 bases and the J gene lost 2 bases, with 10 bases spanning the gap. The CDR3 length is 15 residues. Germline values: CDR1 MNHEY, CDR2 SVGAGI.

The chain links TRBV5-1 to TRBJ2-2; no reliable D call. Per the germline V gene, CDR1 is SGHRS and CDR2 is YFSETQ. This CDR3 spans 15 amino acids. Trimming left V 0 bases short and J 0 bases short, with 6 bases between. The CDR3 is CASSLATANTGELFF. The CDR3 bases are TGCGCCAGCAGCTTGGCTACCGCGAACACCGGGGAGCTGTTTTTT.

The chain joins TRBV28 to TRBJ2-5; 9 bases match TRBD1. CDR1 is MDHEN and CDR2 is SYDVKM in the germline V gene. This CDR3 region has 14 residues. The J segment lost 4 bases and the V segment lost 5 bases, leaving 5 bases of the junction unmatched. The CDR3 DNA reads TGTGCCAGCAGTCCCTCACAGGGGGCAGAGACCCAGTACTTC. Protein sequence: CASSPSQGAETQYF.

The chain recombines TRBV5-1 with TRBJ2-7; 10 bases match TRBD1. CDR1 is SGHRS and CDR2 is YFSETQ in the germline V gene. CDR3 size: 15 residues. Losses at the gene ends were 4 bases for V and 2 bases for J; bases not matched to a gene: 6. This chain's CDR3 is CASSLDRGLAYEQYF. CDR3 in DNA: TGCGCCAGCAGCCTCGACAGGGGGCTGGCCTACGAGCAGTACTTC.

V usage is TRBV9 and J usage is TRBJ1-1; 7 nucleotides agree with TRBD1. The ends lost 4 bases at V and 10 bases at J; junction bases unmatched: 7. The CDR3 runs to 12 residues. The germline V gene encodes CDR1 SGDLS and CDR2 YYNGEE. The CDR3 here is CASSPKDRLAFF. CDR3 in DNA: TGTGCCAGCAGCCCTAAGGACAGGTTAGCTTTCTTT. Variable domain in full (rest from reference TRBV9 and TRBJ1-1): DSGVTQTPKHLITATGQRVTLRCSPRSGDLSVYWYQQSLDQGLQFLIQYYNGEERAKGNILERFSAQQFPDLHSELNLSSLELGDSALYFCASSPKDRLAFFGQGTRLTVV.

Written as DNA, the CDR3 is TGTGCCAGCAGCCAAGATCCAAGCCAGGGGTTAGTCTACAATGAGCAGTTCTTC. It specifies CASSQDPSQGLVYNEQFF. The rearrangement uses TRBV4-2 and TRBJ2-1; D might be TRBD1 (6 bases). The germline CDR1 and CDR2 sequences are LGHNA and YNFKEQ. The CDR3 consists of 18 residues. V was clipped by 0 bases and J by 3 bases, with 18 bases between them.

This chain connects TRBV6-5 to TRBJ2-5, with unresolved D. V was cut by 6 bases and J by 2 bases, with 10 bases left in between. The CDR3 consists of 13 residues. Per germline, CDR1 MNHEY and CDR2 SVGAGI. The DNA of the CDR3 is TGTGCCAGCAGCCGTACTATACAAGAGACCCAGTACTTC. Protein: CASSRTIQETQYF.

CDR3 sequence: CASKRGPGFTEAFF. CDR3 sequence (DNA): TGTGCCAGTAAGAGGGGGCCGGGGTTCACTGAAGCTTTCTTT. This chain connects TRBV19 to TRBJ1-1, with 7 bases lining up with TRBD1. After removal of 7 bases from V and 4 bases from J, the junction contained 9 bases not matched to a gene. Germline assignment: CDR1 LNHDA and CDR2 SQIVND (reference sequence). This CDR3 has 14 residues.

V usage is TRBV19 and J usage is TRBJ2-3; either TRBD1 or TRBD2 may fit D (6 bases each). Germline assignment: CDR1 LNHDA and CDR2 SQIVND (reference sequence). V lost 1 base and J 6 bases, leaving 11 bases between the germline ends. The CDR3 contains 14 residues. DNA of the CDR3: TGTGCCAGTAGTATAGTACCGGGGGCTGATACGCAGTATTTT. This codes for CASSIVPGADTQYF.

J is TRBJ1-4 and V is TRBV7-2; the D is unclear. This CDR3 comprises 15 residues. Trimming cost V 5 bases and J 7 bases, with 17 bases left between them. Germline V CDR1 and CDR2: SGHTA, FQGNSA. The CDR3 reads CASSLFRGASEKLFF. The CDR3 DNA follows: TGTGCCAGCAGCCTTTTCCGAGGCGCAAGTGAAAAACTGTTTTTT.

CDR3 DNA: TGTGCCAGCAGTTACTCTATGGGGGGATCCACTGAAGCTTTCTTT. Translated: CASSYSMGGSTEAFF. This sequence joins TRBV6-6 and TRBJ1-1, with TRBD1 as a possible D gene (5 bases). The germline CDR1 and CDR2 sequences are MNHNY and SVGAGI (reference sequence). This CDR3 is 15 amino acids long. V was shortened by 0 bases and J by 4 bases, with 12 bases between the two germline ends.

The chain combines TRBV19 with TRBJ1-5, with a possible D match to TRBD1 (6 bases). The CDR3 has 15 residues. From germline, CDR1 is LNHDA and CDR2 SQIVND (reference sequence). V was trimmed by 7 bases and J by 3 bases, leaving 16 bases between them. The CDR3 loop is CASTLGGGANQPQHF. The DNA of the CDR3 is TGTGCCAGTACCTTAGGGGGGGGCGCCAATCAGCCCCAGCATTTT.

The chain is built from TRBV15 and TRBJ2-7; D call uncertain. Per germline, CDR1 LNHNV and CDR2 YYDKDF (reference sequence). Trimming shortened V by 5 bases and J by 8 bases, and 13 bases separated the two germline ends. There are 12 residues in the CDR3. The CDR3, as DNA: TGTGCCACCAGCCGACCGGACGGAAAGCAGTACTTC. Translated: CATSRPDGKQYF.